This TCR beta chain came from a study of T-cell memory formation after mild COVID-19. About the study: Each donor largely had its own TCR clusters. General study results and limits: Within pre-infection memory, some responding clones were found, suggesting cross-reactive memory joined.

On this clonotype: Its target is not known.

CDR1 is MNHEY, CDR2 SMNVEV, per germline (reference sequence). V was pared by 0 bases and J by 3 bases, with 9 bases between. The CDR3 has 15 amino acids. Using constant-segment primers, 5'RACE produced TCR alpha and TCR beta cDNA libraries carrying sample barcodes and UMIs. Using its own MiXCR run on the 5' RACE reads, TCRdb lists one record per CDR3 protein. The sample contains more than 75,000 distinct CDR3 sequences, about 23% of which appear only once. Source material: PBMCs or a T cell subset sorted from them (not recorded which). This chain joins TRBV27 and TRBJ1-3; D is uncertain. The sequence derives from a man between 18 and 35 years old who had mild COVID-19 (a few samples of this study predate the infection). Cell type and time point are not known. The CDR3 reads CASSLSRGYGNTIYF. The CDR3 DNA is TGTGCCAGCAGTTTATCTCGCGGGTATGGAAACACCATATATTTT.